This record looks at one T cell receptor (beta chain) sequence and its context. The antigen is not known. The repertoire was sequenced with immunoSEQ multiplex PCR; TCRdb's copy has only in-frame clones and lacks some. Here the sample spans about 96,000 clones, roughly 87% being singletons. This entry comes from a study of T cell responses to AZD1222 COVID-19 vaccine. Study-wide background: Pooled in the analysis were second doses at about 4 or about 12 weeks.

Germline loops: CDR1 MNHEY, CDR2 SVGAGI. V shed 6 bases and J 4 bases; nucleotides not matched to a gene: 6. This CDR3 region has 13 residues. Findings and caveats of the study: Targets within unmutated variant regions were reportedly found for nearly half of spike-specific TCRs. Sampled repertoires all dated from after the peak T cell response.

This specimen was peripheral blood, taken on day 0 of AZD1222 vaccination. This TCR was sampled from an adult in good health. V and J are TRBV6-5 and TRBJ2-7; TRBD1 aligns across 7 bases. This CDR3 is CASRRDRNYEQYF. CDR3 bases: TGTGCCAGCAGACGGGACAGAAATTACGAGCAGTACTTC.